This record covers a single TCR beta chain. Its matching antigen is unknown. This sample was included in a study of T cell responses to AZD1222 COVID-19 vaccine. Study-level results: In all cases, repertoires were sampled only after the peak T cell response. Most donors were white British, females outnumbered males, and clonal diversity was possibly underestimated.

CDR1 and CDR2 (germline): MNHNS, SASEGT. This CDR3 is built from 14 residues. Deletions cut 2 bases from V and 6 bases from J, with 13 bases between. TCRdb's copy holds only in-frame clones and misses some; the assay was immunoSEQ multiplex PCR. Of around 100,000 clones listed, approximately 89% are singletons. This sequence joins TRBV6-1 and TRBJ1-2; D might be TRBD1 (5 bases). This sequence originates from an adult in good health. Sample: peripheral blood, taken on day 0 of AZD1222 vaccination. CDR3 residues: CASSESQGYNGYTF. The CDR3 DNA reads as TGTGCCAGCAGTGAATCCCAGGGATACAATGGCTACACCTTC.